This T cell receptor beta chain was identified during a study of T cell responses to AZD1222 COVID-19 vaccine. Study conclusions and caveats: At baseline, just a handful of AZD1222 recipients tested seropositive. Donors in the cohort were predominantly white British and more often female, and clonal diversity was possibly underestimated. There were vaccine-associated CD4 TCRs across spike, dominant at 160-218 and 743-854.

J lost 6 bases, V lost 4 bases, and 10 bases had no gene match. The CDR3 consists of 18 residues. The germline V gene encodes CDR1 LNHDA and CDR2 SQIVND (reference sequence). A remark on this clone: Its antigen is as yet unknown.

Profiling relied on immunoSEQ multiplex PCR, and the TCRdb table lists in-frame clones only, not all of them. The sample holds 150,000 to 160,000 clones, roughly 90% seen once. The clonotype was recovered from an adult in good health. The gene calls are TRBV19 and TRBJ2-1, with 15 bases identical to TRBD2. Sample: peripheral blood, taken on day 0 of AZD1222 vaccination. CDR3 bases: TGTGCCAGTAGTACCCCGGGACTAGCGGGAGGCCCCCTCAATGAGCAGTTCTTC. As protein: CASSTPGLAGGPLNEQFF.